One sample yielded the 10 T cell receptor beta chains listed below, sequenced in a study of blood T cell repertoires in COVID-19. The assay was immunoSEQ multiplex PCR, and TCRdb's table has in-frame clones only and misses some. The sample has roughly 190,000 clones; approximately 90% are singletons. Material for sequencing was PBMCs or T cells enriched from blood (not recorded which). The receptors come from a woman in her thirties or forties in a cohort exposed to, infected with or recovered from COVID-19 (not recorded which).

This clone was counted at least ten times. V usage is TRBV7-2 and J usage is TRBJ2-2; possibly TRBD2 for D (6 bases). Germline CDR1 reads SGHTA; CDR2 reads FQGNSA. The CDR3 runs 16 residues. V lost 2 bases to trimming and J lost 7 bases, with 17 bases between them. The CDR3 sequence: CASSLLRGFKGGELFF. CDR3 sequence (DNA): TGTGCCAGCAGCTTACTCCGGGGGTTTAAGGGCGGGGAGCTGTTTTTT.

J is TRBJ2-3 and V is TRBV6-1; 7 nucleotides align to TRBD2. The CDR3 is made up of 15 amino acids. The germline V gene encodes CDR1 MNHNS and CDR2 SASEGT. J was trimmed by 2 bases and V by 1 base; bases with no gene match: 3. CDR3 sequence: CASSEVRDYTDTQYF. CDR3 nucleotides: TGTGCCAGCAGTGAAGTCCGGGACTACACAGATACGCAGTATTTT.

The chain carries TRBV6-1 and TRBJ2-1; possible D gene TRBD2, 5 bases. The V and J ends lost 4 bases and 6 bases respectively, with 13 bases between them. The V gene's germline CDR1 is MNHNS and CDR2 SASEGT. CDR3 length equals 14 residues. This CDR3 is CASSGWGAANEQFF. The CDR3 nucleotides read TGTGCCAGCAGTGGGTGGGGAGCCGCCAATGAGCAGTTCTTC.

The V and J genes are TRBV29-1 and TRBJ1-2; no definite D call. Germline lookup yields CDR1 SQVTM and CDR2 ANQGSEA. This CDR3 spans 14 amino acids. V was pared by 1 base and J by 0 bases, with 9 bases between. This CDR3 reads CSVEGSATNYGYTF. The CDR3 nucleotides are TGCAGCGTTGAAGGCAGCGCCACTAACTATGGCTACACCTTC. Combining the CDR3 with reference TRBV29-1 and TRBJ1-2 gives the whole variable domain SAVISQKPSRDICQRGTSLTIQCQVDSQVTMMFWYRQQPGQSLTLIATANQGSEATYESGFVIDKFPISRPNLTFSTLTVSNMSPEDSSIYLCSVEGSATNYGYTFGSGTRLTVV.

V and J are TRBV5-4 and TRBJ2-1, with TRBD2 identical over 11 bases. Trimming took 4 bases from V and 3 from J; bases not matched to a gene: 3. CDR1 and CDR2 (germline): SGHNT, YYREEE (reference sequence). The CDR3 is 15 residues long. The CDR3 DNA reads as TGTGCCAGCAGCACTAGCGGGAGTTACTACAATGAGCAGTTCTTC. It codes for CASSTSGSYYNEQFF.

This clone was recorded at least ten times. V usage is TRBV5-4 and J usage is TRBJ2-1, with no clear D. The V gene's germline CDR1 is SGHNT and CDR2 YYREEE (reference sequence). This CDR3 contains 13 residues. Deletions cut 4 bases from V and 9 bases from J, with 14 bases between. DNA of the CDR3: TGTGCCAGCAGCCCGACGCGCGGCACTGAGCAGTTCTTC. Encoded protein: CASSPTRGTEQFF.

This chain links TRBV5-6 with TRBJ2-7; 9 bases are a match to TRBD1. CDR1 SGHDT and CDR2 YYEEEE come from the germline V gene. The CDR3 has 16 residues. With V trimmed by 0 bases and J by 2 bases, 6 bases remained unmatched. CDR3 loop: CASSLGTGERTYEQYF. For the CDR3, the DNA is TGTGCCAGCAGCTTGGGGACAGGGGAAAGAACCTACGAGCAGTACTTC.

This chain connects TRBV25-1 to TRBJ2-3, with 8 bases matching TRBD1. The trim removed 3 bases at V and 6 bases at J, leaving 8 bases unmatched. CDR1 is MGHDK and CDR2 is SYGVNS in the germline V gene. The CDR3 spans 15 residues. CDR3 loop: CASSDRGPSGDTQYF. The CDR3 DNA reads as TGTGCCAGCAGTGACAGGGGGCCGTCAGGTGATACGCAGTATTTT.

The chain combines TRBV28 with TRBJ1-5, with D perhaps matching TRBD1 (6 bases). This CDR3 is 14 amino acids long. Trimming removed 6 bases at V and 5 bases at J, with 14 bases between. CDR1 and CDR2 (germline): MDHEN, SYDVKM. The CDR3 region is CASSRDRSDQPQHF. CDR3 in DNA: TGTGCCAGCAGCAGAGACAGGTCCGATCAGCCCCAGCATTTT.

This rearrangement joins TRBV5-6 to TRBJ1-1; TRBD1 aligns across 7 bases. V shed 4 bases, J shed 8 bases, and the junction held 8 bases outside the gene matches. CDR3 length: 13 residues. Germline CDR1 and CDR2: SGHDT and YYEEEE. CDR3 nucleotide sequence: TGTGCCAGCAGCCGCTGGACAGGATGGGAAGCTTTCTTT. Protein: CASSRWTGWEAFF.